The 19 T cell receptor beta chains below all came from one sample that was sequenced in a study of glioma-infiltrating T cells. Using RNA template, CDR3s of TCR alpha and beta were amplified with iRepertoire arm-PCR. TCRdb used MiXCR to reprocess the multiplex PCR reads, holding one entry per CDR3 protein. The table lists under 20,000 distinct CDR3 sequences, roughly 60% of them singletons. The specimen was glioma tissue, nonneoplastic brain tissue, or PBMCs (not recorded which). The origin of the receptors is a human donor with low-grade glioma or glioblastoma, undergoing nonglioma brain surgery, or in good health (not recorded which).

This clonotype has just a few counts. The rearrangement links TRBV27 to TRBJ1-1; TRBD1 aligns across 7 bases. CDR3 length: 17 amino acids. In germline, CDR1 is MNHEY, CDR2 SMNVEV (reference sequence). After removal of 3 bases from V and 7 bases from J, the junction contained 17 bases not matched to a gene. The CDR3 is CASSFWGRGRMSNEAFF. The CDR3, as DNA: TGTGCCAGCAGTTTCTGGGGGAGGGGGCGTATGAGCAATGAAGCTTTCTTT.

The chain recombines TRBV6-5 with TRBJ1-4; possibly TRBD1 for D (6 bases). The germline gives CDR1 MNHEY, CDR2 SVGAGI. The V end was cut by 5 bases, the J end by 0 bases, with 13 bases between. The CDR3 length is 16 residues. The CDR3 coding sequence is TGTGCCAGCAGTACAGCACGGACAGCAACTAATGAAAAACTGTTTTTT. It codes for CASSTARTATNEKLFF.

This chain links TRBV5-4 with TRBJ2-5; TRBD1 matches at 10 bases. J lost 3 bases, V lost 5 bases, and 7 bases had no gene match. The CDR3 totals 15 residues. Per the germline V gene, CDR1 is SGHNT and CDR2 is YYREEE (reference sequence). CDR3 amino acids: CASSLIGTGEETQYF. The CDR3 DNA is TGTGCCAGCAGTTTAATTGGGACAGGGGAAGAGACCCAGTACTTC.

The table lists this clonotype with a few counts. The chain has TRBV20-1 and TRBJ1-1, with TRBD1 identical over 7 bases. Germline V gives CDR1 DFQATT, CDR2 SNEGSKA (reference sequence). The junction had 9 bases not matched to a gene; V was cut back by 5 bases and J by 3 bases. This CDR3 is 14 amino acids long. The CDR3 spells CSAVEQGKDTEAFF. The CDR3 nucleotides read TGCAGTGCTGTCGAACAGGGGAAGGACACTGAAGCTTTCTTT.

The chain joins TRBV12-3 or TRBV12-4 to TRBJ2-7, with D maybe TRBD2 (5 bases). Trimming cost V 3 bases and J 7 bases, with 10 bases left between them. There are 12 residues in the CDR3. The CDR3 DNA follows: TGTGCCAGCAGTTTGATGGAGCGGGAGCAGTACTTC. Translating gives CASSLMEREQYF.

This clonotype is labeled medium-sized (0.01 to 0.1%). The chain has TRBV7-6 and TRBJ2-1; D is uncertain. The CDR3 is 12 residues long. Trimming removed 5 bases from V and 6 bases from J, with 8 bases in between. The germline V gene has CDR1 SGHVS and CDR2 FNYEAQ. This CDR3 is CASSRNRNEQFF. CDR3 nucleotides: TGTGCCAGCAGCCGGAACCGCAATGAGCAGTTCTTC.

The genes are TRBV9 and TRBJ2-1; 16 nucleotides match TRBD2. The CDR3 covers 17 residues. The germline gives CDR1 SGDLS, CDR2 YYNGEE. The V segment lost 3 bases and the J segment 4 bases; nucleotides outside the gene matches: 4. CDR3 region: CASSEGLAGGAYNEQFF. In DNA form, the CDR3 reads TGTGCCAGCAGCGAGGGACTAGCGGGAGGGGCTTACAATGAGCAGTTCTTC.

The rearrangement uses TRBV6-2 or TRBV6-3 and TRBJ2-1; 7 bases agree with TRBD1. The CDR3 contains 14 residues. V trimming: 6 bases; J trimming: 4 bases; junction bases outside the gene matches: 6. Germline assignment: CDR1 MNHEY and CDR2 SVGEGT. The chain's CDR3 is CASRADRLYNEQFF. For the CDR3, the DNA is TGTGCCAGCAGGGCGGACAGGTTATACAATGAGCAGTTCTTC.

This clonotype has just one count. This rearrangement joins TRBV6-2 or TRBV6-3 to TRBJ2-7; perhaps TRBD2 as D (5 bases). CDR1 is MNHEY, CDR2 SVGEGT, per germline. The ends were cut back, 6 bases at V and 9 bases at J, with 18 bases in the middle. The length of the CDR3 is 13 residues. For the CDR3, the DNA is TGTGCCAGCAGCCAACTAGAGAAGGAACGGCAGTACTTC. Translated, it gives CASSQLEKERQYF.

The V call is TRBV27, the J call TRBJ2-7; TRBD1 matches 7 bases. Germline V gives CDR1 MNHEY, CDR2 SMNVEV (reference sequence). The CDR3 spans 15 residues. V trimming: 5 bases; J trimming: 0 bases; junction bases outside the gene matches: 7. CDR3 coding DNA: TGTGCCAGCAGTATTACAGGGGTGAGCTCCTACGAGCAGTACTTC. It specifies CASSITGVSSYEQYF.

The chain employs TRBV6-6 and TRBJ1-2; no definite D call. The ends were cut back, 2 bases at V and 6 bases at J, with 7 bases in the middle. From germline, CDR1 is MNHNY and CDR2 SVGAGI (reference sequence). The CDR3 extends over 12 amino acids. As DNA, the CDR3 is TGTGCCAGCAGTTACGGGCCGGATGGCTACACCTTC. Translating gives CASSYGPDGYTF.

This clonotype turned up a few times. The chain carries TRBV6-5 and TRBJ1-2; 7 nucleotides agree with TRBD1. Germline-derived CDR1 and CDR2 are MNHEY and SVGAGI. The CDR3 spans 17 residues. V was clipped by 5 bases and J by 0 bases; unmatched bases: 12. CDR3 loop: CASSPPSPGGANYGYTF. DNA of the CDR3: TGTGCCAGCAGTCCGCCGAGCCCAGGGGGAGCTAACTATGGCTACACCTTC.

The chain couples TRBV27 to TRBJ1-5; D perhaps matches TRBD1 (6 bases). The CDR3 contains 15 residues. The germline CDR1 and CDR2 sequences are MNHEY and SMNVEV (reference sequence). Trimming took off 0 bases at V and 4 bases at J, with 10 bases between the two ends. The CDR3 is CASSLSRGGNQPQHF. Written as DNA, the CDR3 is TGTGCCAGCAGTTTATCCAGGGGCGGGAATCAGCCCCAGCATTTT.

This clonotype was observed a handful of times. CDR3 residues: CASSLPGPYGYTF. CDR3 sequence (DNA): TGTGCCAGCAGTTTGCCAGGGCCCTATGGCTACACCTTC. The chain carries TRBV28 and TRBJ1-2; perhaps TRBD1 as D (5 bases). The CDR3 is 13 residues long. Trimming took off 3 bases at V and 4 bases at J, with 9 bases between the two ends. The germline gives CDR1 MDHEN, CDR2 SYDVKM.

The rearrangement uses TRBV10-2 and TRBJ1-5, with unresolved D. The CDR3 is 14 residues long. Germline V gene data show CDR1 as WSHSY and CDR2 as SAAADI. V lost 2 bases and J lost 0, with 5 bases in between. In DNA form, the CDR3 reads TGCGCCAGCAGTGAGAGTATTAGCAATCAGCCCCAGCATTTT. Translated, it gives CASSESISNQPQHF.

The V gene is TRBV6-5, the J gene TRBJ2-1; D possibly corresponds to TRBD2 (6 bases). The CDR3 extends over 13 amino acids. The germline V gene encodes CDR1 MNHEY and CDR2 SVGAGI. Between the trimmed V and J ends, which lost 6 bases and 0 bases, there was a span of 6 bases. DNA of the CDR3: TGTGCCAGCAGGACTAGCTCCTACAATGAGCAGTTCTTC. It encodes CASRTSSYNEQFF.

This rearrangement joins TRBV20-1 to TRBJ2-7; TRBD1 matches at 9 bases. The trim removed 0 bases at V and 4 bases at J, leaving 10 bases unmatched. The CDR3 loop spans 16 amino acids. CDR1 is DFQATT, CDR2 SNEGSKA, per germline (reference sequence). The CDR3 DNA reads as TGCAGTGCTAGAGATCAAACGGGACAGGGTCTTTACGAGCAGTACTTC. Protein sequence: CSARDQTGQGLYEQYF.

The rearrangement links TRBV4-2 to TRBJ1-1, with D hard to call. Germline CDR1 LGHNA, CDR2 YNFKEQ. V lost 0 bases to trimming and J lost 0 bases, with 5 bases between them. The CDR3 sequence is 14 residues long. Written as DNA, the CDR3 is TGTGCCAGCAGCCAAGAGGGCCTGAACACTGAAGCTTTCTTT. Its translation is CASSQEGLNTEAFF.

This clonotype is judged medium-sized. The chain links TRBV2 to TRBJ1-5, with 7 bases fitting TRBD1. J gave up 7 bases and V 5 bases, and 5 bases lay outside the gene matches. Per germline, CDR1 SNHLY and CDR2 FYNNEI. The CDR3 is 13 residues long. The CDR3 spells CASSSTGPQPQHF. The CDR3 coding sequence is TGTGCCAGCAGTTCGACAGGGCCGCAGCCCCAGCATTTT.